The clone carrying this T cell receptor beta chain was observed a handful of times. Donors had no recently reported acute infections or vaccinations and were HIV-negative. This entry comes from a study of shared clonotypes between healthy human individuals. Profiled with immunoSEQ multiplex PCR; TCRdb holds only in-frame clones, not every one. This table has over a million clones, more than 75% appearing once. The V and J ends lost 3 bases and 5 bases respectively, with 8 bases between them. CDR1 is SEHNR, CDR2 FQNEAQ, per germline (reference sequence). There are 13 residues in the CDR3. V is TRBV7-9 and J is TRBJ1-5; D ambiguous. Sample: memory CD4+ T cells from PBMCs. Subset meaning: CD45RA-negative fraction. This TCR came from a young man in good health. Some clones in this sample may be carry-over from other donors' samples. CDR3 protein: CASSFSLDQPQHF. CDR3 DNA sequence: TGTGCCAGCAGCTTTTCACTGGATCAGCCCCAGCATTTT.